A single sample is the source of the 12 T cell receptor beta chains below, sequenced in a study of blood T cell repertoires in COVID-19 (dated by TCRdb to 2018 to 2020). The method behind the library was the immunoSEQ multiplex PCR assay. Here the immuneACCESS table is served through TCRdb, limited to in-frame sequences with V and J called. Missing clones are a known gap in these copies; in checked studies unresolved V genes cover under half, and the rest lacks a known reason. The sample yields 50,000 to 70,000 clones; more than 80% were counted once. The top ten constitute less than 9.5% of the sample. Sequencing used peripheral blood. These receptors originate from a woman aged 80 or over with active COVID-19.

The chain uses TRBV18 and TRBJ2-3; maybe TRBD1 (6 bases). Germline values: CDR1 KGHSH, CDR2 LQKENI. The CDR3 spans 15 residues. V lost 1 base, J lost 2 bases, and 10 bases lay in between. CDR3 nucleotide sequence: TGTGCCAGCTCACCACGTACAGGGAACACAGATACGCAGTATTTT. Encoded protein: CASSPRTGNTDTQYF.

In this sample, this clone turned up a few times. The J gene is TRBJ1-1, the V gene TRBV19; 7 bases line up with TRBD1. J gave up 10 bases and V 3 bases, and 8 bases lay outside the gene matches. Germline CDR1 LNHDA, CDR2 SQIVND (reference sequence). The CDR3 extends over 13 amino acids. The CDR3 protein is CASSIGDSLGAFF. CDR3 sequence (DNA): TGTGCCAGTAGTATCGGGGACAGTCTAGGAGCTTTCTTT.

This clone was picked up a small number of times. This sequence joins TRBV5-4 and TRBJ2-5; TRBD2 matches at 7 bases. The CDR3 contains 15 residues. From germline, CDR1 is SGHNT and CDR2 YYREEE (reference sequence). The junction had 8 bases not matched to a gene; V was cut back by 2 bases and J by 4 bases. CDR3 protein: CASSFDTGEGETQYF. The CDR3 DNA is TGTGCCAGCAGCTTCGATACGGGGGAGGGAGAGACCCAGTACTTC.

The rearrangement uses TRBV7-6 and TRBJ2-2, with D perhaps TRBD2 (6 bases). This CDR3 is built from 14 residues. Germline CDR1 SGHVS, CDR2 FNYEAQ. V lost 6 bases and J lost 7, with 15 bases in between. This CDR3 is CASRFREEGGELFF. The CDR3 coding sequence is TGTGCCAGCAGATTCAGGGAGGAGGGCGGGGAGCTGTTTTTT.

This rearrangement joins TRBV5-5 to TRBJ1-2; TRBD1 is a possible D gene (5 bases). Germline V gives CDR1 SGHKS, CDR2 YYEKEE (reference sequence). V lost 1 base to trimming and J lost 0 bases, with 10 bases between them. The CDR3 contains 15 residues. In DNA, the CDR3 is TGTGCCAGCAGCTTGCTGGACAAGCCTAACTATGGCTACACCTTC. Amino acid sequence: CASSLLDKPNYGYTF.

The chain has TRBV30 and TRBJ2-2; TRBD1 aligns across 9 bases. The CDR3 loop spans 16 amino acids. The V gene's germline CDR1 is GTSNPN and CDR2 SVGIG (reference sequence). The V and J ends lost 2 bases and 5 bases, in that order; junction bases with no gene match: 9. Written as DNA, the CDR3 is TGTGCCTGGAGTAAGCCGGGACAGGGCGGTACCGGGGAGCTGTTTTTT. Its protein is CAWSKPGQGGTGELFF.

This rearrangement joins TRBV5-1 to TRBJ2-3; D is perhaps TRBD2 (6 bases). The germline V gene has CDR1 SGHRS and CDR2 YFSETQ. Trimming pared 2 bases from V and 0 bases from J, leaving 7 bases between. The CDR3 has 14 residues. The CDR3 loop is CASSFGGSTDTQYF. The CDR3 DNA follows: TGCGCCAGCAGCTTCGGGGGTAGCACAGATACGCAGTATTTT.

The chain is built from TRBV27 and TRBJ1-2; TRBD1 aligns across 8 bases. The CDR3 runs to 17 residues. Germline-derived CDR1 and CDR2 are MNHEY and SMNVEV (reference sequence). J was trimmed by 0 bases and V by 5 bases; bases with no gene match: 11. DNA of the CDR3: TGTGCCAGCAGTGGCGTTACTATGGGACAGGCTAACTATGGCTACACCTTC. Residues: CASSGVTMGQANYGYTF.

The table lists this clone with a count of one. The V and J genes are TRBV5-1 and TRBJ2-2; 8 bases fit TRBD2. Germline V gene lookup returns CDR1 SGHRS and CDR2 YFSETQ. The CDR3 totals 15 residues. V was clipped by 2 bases and J by 7 bases; unmatched bases: 7. The CDR3 nucleotides are TGCGCCAGCAGCTTAACGGGAGGGGAAGACGGGGAGCTGTTTTTT. Translating it yields CASSLTGGEDGELFF.

This clone has more than one count but fewer than ten. The V and J genes are TRBV28 and TRBJ2-5; possible D gene TRBD1, 6 bases. CDR1 is MDHEN, CDR2 SYDVKM, per germline. Trimming shortened V by 7 bases and J by 2 bases, and 14 bases separated the two germline ends. The CDR3 runs 14 residues. As DNA, the CDR3 is TGTGCCAGCACCTCGGCAGGGACACAAGAGACCCAGTACTTC. This encodes CASTSAGTQETQYF.

CDR3 loop: CASNPTGGHQETQYF. CDR3 nucleotide sequence: TGTGCCAGCAACCCGACAGGGGGGCACCAAGAGACCCAGTACTTC. The rearrangement links TRBV2 to TRBJ2-5; 9 bases agree with TRBD1. Trimming cost V 7 bases and J 0 bases; bases outside gene matches: 6. The germline CDR1 and CDR2 sequences are SNHLY and FYNNEI. This CDR3 spans 15 amino acids.

The chain couples TRBV28 to TRBJ1-2, with D tentatively TRBD1 (5 bases). V was shortened by 1 base and J by 0 bases, with 24 bases between the two germline ends. The CDR3 runs 20 residues. Per germline, CDR1 MDHEN and CDR2 SYDVKM. CDR3 coding DNA: TGTGCCAGCAGTTTATATGGTTCGATGGGCAGGACAAGACCTAACTATGGCTACACCTTC. Its translation: CASSLYGSMGRTRPNYGYTF.